Sequencing of this T cell receptor beta chain was carried out in a study of T cells after yellow fever vaccination. Findings of the study overall: At 95% to 97% for CD4 and about 88% for CD8, most primary-vaccination clones showed up again after the booster.

This clonotype was counted between two and nine times. Its antigen is not identified. 5'RACE template switching produced TCR cDNA carrying a universal primer site and UMIs. MiXCR was run by TCRdb on the 5' RACE reads, yielding one entry per CDR3 protein. This sample has roughly 250,000 distinct CDR3 sequences, with roughly 13% found just once. V was trimmed by 0 bases and J by 2 bases, leaving 12 bases between them. This CDR3 spans 16 amino acids. Germline CDR1 reads SGHTA; CDR2 reads FQGNSA. The specimen comprised CD4+ T cells sorted from PBMCs, sampled 45 days after the yellow fever booster vaccination. The V gene is TRBV7-2, the J gene TRBJ2-3; a weak D match, TRBD2 (6 bases). The sequence was obtained from a man aged 25 to 45 who received the YFV17D yellow fever vaccine. This CDR3 is CASSLAAGGATDTQYF. The CDR3 coding sequence is TGTGCCAGCAGCTTAGCGGCTGGCGGGGCCACAGATACGCAGTATTTT.